This T cell receptor (beta chain) was retrieved from a study of sequential checkpoint blockade in melanoma. The germline gives CDR1 MNHGY, CDR2 SAAAGT. Germline trimming cut 5 bases from V and 1 base from J; bases unmatched to any gene: 4. This CDR3 region has 15 residues. Many counts were recorded for this clone. Repertoires were generated with immunoSEQ multiplex PCR, while TCRdb's copy carries only in-frame clones and drops some. The sample consists of 5,000 or so clones, around 21% of them appearing once. Treatment given: randomized to nivolumab then ipilimumab (arm A) or the reverse (arm B). The source was tumor tissue (inferred from file names), collected from a patient given nivolumab and ipilimumab in sequence. The J gene is TRBJ1-5, the V gene TRBV6-8; 8 bases are a match to TRBD1. This clonotype was obtained from a human donor with melanoma. The CDR3 reads CASSATGDSNQPQHF. CDR3 DNA: TGTGCCAGCAGTGCGACAGGGGACAGCAATCAGCCCCAGCATTTT.